Below, 25 T cell receptor beta chains from the same sample are listed, as sequenced in a study of EBV T-cell therapy then PD-1 blockade in nasopharyngeal carcinoma. Sequenced by immunoSEQ multiplex PCR; TCRdb stores in-frame clones only, minus some. The sample contains over 15,000 clones, roughly 84% of which appear only once. As to treatment: AdE1-LMPpoly-expanded autologous EBV-specific T-cell therapy followed by anti-PD-1 nivolumab. These TCRs are of unknown antigen specificity. Source: CD8+ T cells from blood, taken at day 33 from a patient whose treatment included autologous EBV-specific T cells and nivolumab. The receptors derive from a man between 35 and 55 years old with nasopharyngeal carcinoma.

This clone was detected once. The CDR3 sequence is CASSSNRGGEKLFF. The CDR3 DNA follows: TGTGCCAGTAGTAGTAACAGGGGTGGCGAAAAACTGTTTTTT. The rearrangement joins TRBV19 to TRBJ1-4, with 7 bases lining up with TRBD1. J lost 8 bases, V lost 4 bases, and 7 bases had no gene match. Germline V lookup: CDR1 LNHDA, CDR2 SQIVND (reference sequence). The CDR3 runs 14 residues.

This chain's CDR3 is CASSRTGIQIGPYSNQPQHF. The CDR3 bases are TGTGCCAGCAGTCGTACGGGTATCCAAATCGGCCCCTATAGCAATCAGCCCCAGCATTTT. The gene calls are TRBV7-8 and TRBJ1-5; D not certain. Trimming removed 6 bases from V and 0 bases from J, with 27 bases in between. The CDR3 length is 20 residues. CDR1 SGHVS and CDR2 FQNEAQ come from the germline V gene.

The V and J genes are TRBV2 and TRBJ1-2, with a weak D call TRBD1 (6 bases). This CDR3 spans 17 amino acids. Trimming shortened V by 0 bases and J by 1 base, and 15 bases separated the two germline ends. From germline, CDR1 is SNHLY and CDR2 FYNNEI. The CDR3 DNA follows: TGTGCCAGCAGTGAAGCGGGTCAGGGGCTTTTTAACTATGGCTACACCTTC. Amino acids: CASSEAGQGLFNYGYTF.

The chain combines TRBV4-1 with TRBJ1-1; D is unresolved. Germline V gene sequence: CDR1 MGHRA, CDR2 YSYEKL. The CDR3 spans 11 residues. With 1 base removed from V and 6 bases from J, the gap between germline ends came to 3 bases. DNA of the CDR3: TGCGCCAGCAGCCAAGGATCTGAAGCTTTCTTT. Translated: CASSQGSEAFF.

The CDR3 coding sequence is TGTGCCACCAGCACATCGACAAGAGCTAACTATGGCTACACCTTC. Translating it yields CATSTSTRANYGYTF. This chain uses TRBV15 with TRBJ1-2; D is unclear. The CDR3 is 15 residues long. V was shortened by 4 bases and J by 0 bases, with 12 bases between the two germline ends. Looked up from germline, CDR1 is LNHNV and CDR2 is YYDKDF (reference sequence).

V gene TRBV29-1 combines with J gene TRBJ2-7, with 7 bases fitting TRBD2. Germline-derived CDR1 and CDR2 are SQVTM and ANQGSEA. The CDR3 totals 13 residues. V gave up 7 bases and J gave up 6 bases; unmatched junction bases: 12. The CDR3 region is CSAEREFPLEQYF. The CDR3, as DNA: TGCAGCGCAGAGCGGGAATTCCCCCTCGAGCAGTACTTC.

The chain couples TRBV6-2 or TRBV6-3 to TRBJ1-1; no firm D call. Deletions cut 0 bases from V and 0 bases from J, with 11 bases between. Germline loops: CDR1 MNHEY, CDR2 SVGEGT. The length of the CDR3 is 16 residues. The CDR3 DNA reads as TGTGCCAGCAGTTACTCGTTTATCGCACTGAACACTGAAGCTTTCTTT. It translates to CASSYSFIALNTEAFF.

This chain links TRBV5-6 with TRBJ2-7; no clear D. CDR3 size: 12 residues. The germline CDR1 and CDR2 sequences are SGHDT and YYEEEE. Trimming took off 1 base at V and 7 bases at J, with 9 bases between the two ends. The CDR3 DNA is TGTGCCAGCAGCTTGTGGGTTAGGGAGCAGTACTTC. Translating gives CASSLWVREQYF.

This clone was seen just once. This chain connects TRBV7-9 to TRBJ2-7; D is uncertain. Trimming cost V 2 bases and J 4 bases, with 6 bases left between them. Germline lookup yields CDR1 SEHNR and CDR2 FQNEAQ (reference sequence). This CDR3 has 12 amino acids. The CDR3 loop is CASSLTPYEQYF. CDR3 nucleotide sequence: TGTGCCAGCAGCTTAACACCGTACGAGCAGTACTTC.

The chain employs TRBV6-4 and TRBJ1-1; 7 bases line up with TRBD1. The CDR3 has 14 residues. Germline CDR1 reads MRHNA; CDR2 reads SNTAGT. V trimming: 3 bases; J trimming: 1 base; junction bases outside the gene matches: 2. Written as DNA, the CDR3 is TGTGCCAGCAGTGAGGGGACAGAGAACACTGAAGCTTTCTTT. Protein sequence: CASSEGTENTEAFF.

This clone has more than one count but fewer than ten. The rearrangement links TRBV6-1 to TRBJ1-5; D gene ambiguous. Germline V gene data show CDR1 as MNHNS and CDR2 as SASEGT. Between the trimmed V and J ends, which lost 7 bases and 9 bases, there was a span of 16 bases. The CDR3 is made up of 13 amino acids. CDR3 region: CASTLGPARPQHF. CDR3 nucleotides: TGTGCCAGCACCCTGGGCCCCGCCCGGCCCCAGCATTTT.

This sequence joins TRBV12-5 and TRBJ2-3; D is possibly TRBD1 or TRBD2 (6 bases each). The CDR3 spans 16 residues. Trimming cost V 0 bases and J 3 bases, with 13 bases left between them. CDR1 LGHNT and CDR2 FRNRAP come from the germline V gene. For the CDR3, the DNA is TGTGCTAGTGGTTTGGTAGTCGGGGGCTTAACAGATACGCAGTATTTT. Translating it yields CASGLVVGGLTDTQYF. Full variable domain (missing parts from reference TRBV12-5 and TRBJ2-3): DARVTQTPRHKVTEMGQEVTMRCQPILGHNTVFWYRQTMMQGLELLAYFRNRAPLDDSGMPKDRFSAEMPDATLATLKIQPSEPRDSAVYFCASGLVVGGLTDTQYFGPGTRLTVL.

A single count supports this clone. The V and J genes are TRBV5-5 and TRBJ2-1, with D hard to call. The ends were cut back, 0 bases at V and 6 bases at J, with 10 bases in the middle. CDR3 length: 14 amino acids. CDR1 is SGHKS and CDR2 is YYEKEE in the germline V gene (reference sequence). CDR3 nucleotide sequence: TGTGCCAGCAGCTTGGCCAATGGTTTCAATGAGCAGTTCTTC. It specifies CASSLANGFNEQFF.

The chain links TRBV9 to TRBJ2-2, with 8 bases identical to TRBD2. After removal of 3 bases from V and 5 bases from J, the junction contained 3 bases not matched to a gene. The CDR3 has 14 amino acids. Germline-derived CDR1 and CDR2 are SGDLS and YYNGEE. The CDR3 protein is CASSAGGETGELFF. CDR3 DNA sequence: TGTGCCAGCAGCGCCGGGGGGGAAACCGGGGAGCTGTTTTTT.

This chain uses TRBV5-5 with TRBJ2-7; 10 positions agree with TRBD1. CDR3 length: 16 residues. V gave up 3 bases and J gave up 3 bases; unmatched junction bases: 9. Germline V gene data show CDR1 as SGHKS and CDR2 as YYEKEE (reference sequence). CDR3 amino acids: CASSWHRDRGGYEQYF. The CDR3 coding sequence is TGTGCCAGCAGCTGGCACCGGGACAGGGGAGGCTACGAGCAGTACTTC. Complete variable domain (other parts from reference TRBV5-5 and TRBJ2-7): DAGVTQSPTHLIKTRGQQVTLRCSPISGHKSVSWYQQVLGQGPQFIFQYYEKEERGRGNFPDRFSARQFPNYSSELNVNALLLGDSALYLCASSWHRDRGGYEQYFGPGTRLTVT.

The chain employs TRBV9 and TRBJ2-7; 8 nucleotides match TRBD2. CDR3 length: 14 amino acids. From germline, CDR1 is SGDLS and CDR2 YYNGEE. V dropped 2 bases and J dropped 4; count of bases not matched to a gene: 5. CDR3 in DNA: TGTGCCAGCAGCGTCGGGGGGGATTTATACGAGCAGTACTTC. Amino acid sequence: CASSVGGDLYEQYF. Complete variable domain (other parts from reference TRBV9 and TRBJ2-7): DSGVTQTPKHLITATGQRVTLRCSPRSGDLSVYWYQQSLDQGLQFLIQYYNGEERAKGNILERFSAQQFPDLHSELNLSSLELGDSALYFCASSVGGDLYEQYFGPGTRLTVT.

The chain employs TRBV4-3 and TRBJ2-2; D is possibly TRBD1 (5 bases). The V and J ends lost 1 base and 7 bases respectively, with 19 bases between them. CDR3 length: 17 amino acids. The germline V gene encodes CDR1 LGHNA and CDR2 YSLEER. CDR3 nucleotide sequence: TGCGCCAGCAGCCAAGCAGCTTTCAGGGATCCCGGCGGGGAGCTGTTTTTT. It yields the protein CASSQAAFRDPGGELFF.

The chain recombines TRBV6-4 with TRBJ2-1, with 11 bases lining up with TRBD2. The CDR3 is 15 amino acids. Germline V gene sequence: CDR1 MRHNA, CDR2 SNTAGT. V was pared by 6 bases and J by 4 bases, with 5 bases of the junction left unmatched. The DNA for the CDR3 is TGTGCCAGCAGCCTACTAGCGGGAGATTACAATGAGCAGTTCTTC. Encoded protein: CASSLLAGDYNEQFF.

This chain connects TRBV6-2 or TRBV6-3 to TRBJ2-3, with 11 positions matching TRBD2. Germline V gives CDR1 MNHEY, CDR2 SVGEGT. CDR3 length: 17 residues. V gave up 4 bases and J gave up 2 bases; unmatched junction bases: 8. The CDR3 nucleotides are TGTGCCAGCAGTTCTCGACTAGCGGGGAGAATCACAGATACGCAGTATTTT. It translates to CASSSRLAGRITDTQYF.

This clone was seen a single time. The V call is TRBV27, the J call TRBJ1-5; D gene uncertain. This CDR3 has 14 residues. The germline V gene encodes CDR1 MNHEY and CDR2 SMNVEV (reference sequence). The V gene lost 9 bases and the J gene lost 2 bases, with 14 bases spanning the gap. The CDR3 protein is CASKGPSGNQPQHF. The CDR3 nucleotides read TGTGCCAGTAAAGGGCCCAGCGGCAATCAGCCCCAGCATTTT.

V gene TRBV30 combines with J gene TRBJ1-2; TRBD1 is a possible D gene (5 bases). V dropped 2 bases and J dropped 7 bases, with 11 bases sitting between them. The CDR3 extends over 12 amino acids. Germline V gene lookup returns CDR1 GTSNPN and CDR2 SVGIG (reference sequence). The CDR3 spells CAWSLDTGGYTF. The CDR3, as DNA: TGTGCCTGGAGTCTGGACACTGGTGGCTACACCTTC.

This clone was observed a few times. The V gene is TRBV19, the J gene TRBJ2-7; perhaps TRBD1 as D (7 bases). The V end was cut by 3 bases, the J end by 2 bases, with 11 bases between. This CDR3 spans 14 amino acids. Germline CDR1 LNHDA, CDR2 SQIVND (reference sequence). The CDR3 is CASSMEGAPYEQYF. The CDR3 DNA follows: TGTGCCAGTAGTATGGAGGGGGCGCCCTACGAGCAGTACTTC.

J is TRBJ1-2 and V is TRBV27, with a possible D match to TRBD1 (6 bases). This CDR3 has 11 residues. Trimming pared 4 bases from V and 8 bases from J, leaving 8 bases between. Germline V CDR1 and CDR2: MNHEY, SMNVEV (reference sequence). The CDR3: CASSSTGGYTF. The CDR3 region has the DNA TGTGCCAGCAGTTCAACAGGGGGCTACACCTTC.

This clone was observed a single time. The chain joins TRBV27 to TRBJ1-5; 8 bases map to TRBD1. Germline V gene sequence: CDR1 MNHEY, CDR2 SMNVEV (reference sequence). The CDR3 is made up of 13 amino acids. The junction had 2 bases not matched to a gene; V was cut back by 3 bases and J by 7 bases. In DNA form, the CDR3 reads TGTGCCAGCAGTTTCGGACAGGGACAGCCCCAGCATTTT. This sequence encodes CASSFGQGQPQHF.

Regarding this clone: Mismatch with germline at one junction end may stem from a read error. The gene calls are TRBV4-3 and TRBJ2-2, with 11 bases fitting TRBD2. CDR3 length equals 21 residues. Germline V gene lookup returns CDR1 LGHNA and CDR2 YSLEER. The CDR3 here is CASSQELVLAGGLANTGELLF. For the CDR3, the DNA is TGCGCCAGCAGCCAAGAGCTAGTTCTAGCGGGGGGCCTCGCGAACACCGGGGAGCTGCTTTTT.